These T cell receptor beta chains were read from a single sample in a study of long-term antiretroviral therapy in people with HIV. Generated by immunoSEQ multiplex PCR, the TCRdb table keeps only in-frame clones and is missing some. This repertoire shows under 30,000 clones, 80% to 90% found once; its top ten account for roughly 5.5%. This specimen was unsorted PBMCs, taken 3 years after starting antiretroviral therapy. The receptor source for this set is a man between 18 and 35 years old with HIV. Each CDR3 is given with its conserved first and last residue. The order of the fields is CDR3 length, V gene, J gene, CDR3 protein.

CDR3 length: 13; V gene: TRBV6-5; J gene: TRBJ1-5; CDR3 protein: CASSYLQGQPQHF
CDR3 length: 12; V gene: TRBV6-1; J gene: TRBJ2-7; CDR3 protein: CASGDKGDEQYF
CDR3 length: 13; V gene: TRBV11-2; J gene: TRBJ2-5; CDR3 protein: CASRQRGTETQYF
CDR3 length: 13; V gene: TRBV10-3; J gene: TRBJ1-1; CDR3 protein: CAISEQGPRGAFF
CDR3 length: 15; V gene: TRBV7-9; J gene: TRBJ2-1; CDR3 protein: CASSLASWNYNEQFF
CDR3 length: 18; V gene: TRBV10-3; J gene: TRBJ2-2; CDR3 protein: CAISPVLAGAPGTGELFF
CDR3 length: 14; V gene: TRBV2; J gene: TRBJ1-6; CDR3 protein: CASSYDRANSPLHF
CDR3 length: 14; V gene: TRBV14; J gene: TRBJ1-4; CDR3 protein: CASSQTAVPDKLFF
CDR3 length: 16; V gene: TRBV4-1; J gene: TRBJ2-3; CDR3 protein: CASSPLGGRETDTQYF
CDR3 length: 15; V gene: TRBV6-5; J gene: TRBJ2-3; CDR3 protein: CASSYRPGGADTQYF
CDR3 length: 14; V gene: TRBV6-6; J gene: TRBJ2-1; CDR3 protein: CASSGQGILDEQFF
CDR3 length: 13; V gene: TRBV2; J gene: TRBJ2-1; CDR3 protein: CASCPGTENEQFF
CDR3 length: 15; V gene: TRBV7-9; J gene: TRBJ2-7; CDR3 protein: CASSLLQVGATEQYF
CDR3 length: 16; V gene: TRBV5-1; J gene: TRBJ2-3; CDR3 protein: CASSAGLADSTDTQYF
CDR3 length: 12; V gene: TRBV19; J gene: TRBJ2-1; CDR3 protein: CASREVGNEQFF
CDR3 length: 14; V gene: TRBV28; J gene: TRBJ2-7; CDR3 protein: CASSRTDSFYEQYF
CDR3 length: 17; V gene: TRBV5-1; J gene: TRBJ2-7; CDR3 protein: CASSLTTGVVVGHEQYF
CDR3 length: 17; V gene: TRBV7-6; J gene: TRBJ1-4; CDR3 protein: CASSLDRAGATNEKLFF
CDR3 length: 12; V gene: TRBV28; J gene: TRBJ1-1; CDR3 protein: CASSLYDRAAFF
CDR3 length: 14; V gene: TRBV7-8; J gene: TRBJ1-6; CDR3 protein: CASSLRTSNSPLHF
CDR3 length: 15; V gene: TRBV5-6; J gene: TRBJ2-5; CDR3 protein: CASSPSPGGKETQYF
CDR3 length: 15; V gene: TRBV5-1; J gene: TRBJ1-1; CDR3 protein: CASSLEGTGGTEAFF
CDR3 length: 15; V gene: TRBV6-5; J gene: TRBJ1-1; CDR3 protein: CASSYSRLGLHEAFF
CDR3 length: 15; V gene: TRBV6-5; J gene: TRBJ1-3; CDR3 protein: CASRITTGAGNTIYF
CDR3 length: 15; V gene: TRBV4-1; J gene: TRBJ2-7; CDR3 protein: CASSHLARGDYEQYF
CDR3 length: 12; V gene: TRBV30; J gene: TRBJ1-1; CDR3 protein: CAWIPRVSEAFF